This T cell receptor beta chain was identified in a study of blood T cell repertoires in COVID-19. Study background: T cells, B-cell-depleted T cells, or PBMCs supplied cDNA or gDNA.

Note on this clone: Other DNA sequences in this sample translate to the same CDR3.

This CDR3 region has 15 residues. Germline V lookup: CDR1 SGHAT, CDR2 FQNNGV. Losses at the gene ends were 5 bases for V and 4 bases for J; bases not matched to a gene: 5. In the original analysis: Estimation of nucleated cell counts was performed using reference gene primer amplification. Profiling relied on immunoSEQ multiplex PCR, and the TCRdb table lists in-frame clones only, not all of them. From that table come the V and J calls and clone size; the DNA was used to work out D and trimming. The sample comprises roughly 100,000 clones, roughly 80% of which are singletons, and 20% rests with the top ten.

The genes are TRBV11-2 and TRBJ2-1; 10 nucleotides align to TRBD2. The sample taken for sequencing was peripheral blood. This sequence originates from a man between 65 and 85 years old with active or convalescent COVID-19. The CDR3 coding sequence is TGTGCCAGCAGCCTTGTAGCGGGGGGTTACAATGAGCAGTTCTTC. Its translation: CASSLVAGGYNEQFF. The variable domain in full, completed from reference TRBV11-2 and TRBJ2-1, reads EAGVAQSPRYKIIEKRQSVAFWCNPISGHATLYWYQQILGQGPKLLIQFQNNGVVDDSQLPKDRFSAERLKGVDSTLKIQPAKLEDSAVYLCASSLVAGGYNEQFFGPGTRLTVL.